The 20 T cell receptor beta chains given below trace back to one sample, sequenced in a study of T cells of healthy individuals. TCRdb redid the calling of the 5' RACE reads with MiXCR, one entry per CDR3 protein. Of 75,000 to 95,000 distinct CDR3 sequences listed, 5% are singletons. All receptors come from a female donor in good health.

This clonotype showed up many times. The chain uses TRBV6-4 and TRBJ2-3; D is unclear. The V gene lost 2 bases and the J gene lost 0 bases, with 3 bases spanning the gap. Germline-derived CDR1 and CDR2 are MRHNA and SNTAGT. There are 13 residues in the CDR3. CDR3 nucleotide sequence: TGTGCCAGCAGTGACGGGAGCACAGATACGCAGTATTTT. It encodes CASSDGSTDTQYF.

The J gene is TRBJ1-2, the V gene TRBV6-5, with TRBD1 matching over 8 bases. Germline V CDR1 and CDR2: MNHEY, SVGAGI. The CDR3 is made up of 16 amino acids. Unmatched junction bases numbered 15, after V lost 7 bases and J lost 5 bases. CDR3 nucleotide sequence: TGTGCCAGCATTCCAACGACAGGGGCCCCAGGATATGGCTACACCTTC. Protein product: CASIPTTGAPGYGYTF.

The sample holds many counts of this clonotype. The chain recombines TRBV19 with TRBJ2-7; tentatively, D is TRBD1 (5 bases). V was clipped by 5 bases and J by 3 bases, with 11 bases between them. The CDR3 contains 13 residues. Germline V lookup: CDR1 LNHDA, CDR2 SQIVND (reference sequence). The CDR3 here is CASSLADSYEQYF. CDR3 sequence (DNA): TGTGCCAGTAGTTTAGCAGACAGCTACGAGCAGTACTTC.

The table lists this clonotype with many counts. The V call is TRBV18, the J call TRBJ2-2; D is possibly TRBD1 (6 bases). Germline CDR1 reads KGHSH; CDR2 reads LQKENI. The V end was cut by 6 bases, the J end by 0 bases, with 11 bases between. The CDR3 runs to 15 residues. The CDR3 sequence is CASSSDRTNTGELFF. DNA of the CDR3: TGTGCCAGCTCTTCAGACAGGACGAACACCGGGGAGCTGTTTTTT.

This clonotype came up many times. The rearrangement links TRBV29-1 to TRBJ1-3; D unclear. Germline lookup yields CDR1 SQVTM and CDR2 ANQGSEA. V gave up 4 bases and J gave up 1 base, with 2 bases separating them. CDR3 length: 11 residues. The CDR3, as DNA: TGCAGCGTTGGGTCTGGAAACACCATATATTTT. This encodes CSVGSGNTIYF.

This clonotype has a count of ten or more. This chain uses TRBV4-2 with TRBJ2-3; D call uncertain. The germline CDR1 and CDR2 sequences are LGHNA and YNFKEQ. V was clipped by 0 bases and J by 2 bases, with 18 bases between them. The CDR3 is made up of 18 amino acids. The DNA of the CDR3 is TGTGCCAGCAGCCAAGATTTTCTATTCGAGCAGAACACAGATACGCAGTATTTT. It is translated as CASSQDFLFEQNTDTQYF.

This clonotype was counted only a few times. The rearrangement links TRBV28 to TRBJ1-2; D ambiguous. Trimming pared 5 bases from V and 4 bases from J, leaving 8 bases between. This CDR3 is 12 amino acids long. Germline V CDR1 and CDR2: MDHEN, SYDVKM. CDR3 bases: TGTGCCAGCAGTCCCGACGGCTATGGCTACACCTTC. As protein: CASSPDGYGYTF.

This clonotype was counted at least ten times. The CDR3 spells CSGRSGQGRNEKLFF. DNA of the CDR3: TGCAGCGGAAGATCGGGACAGGGGCGGAATGAAAAACTGTTTTTT. The chain recombines TRBV29-1 with TRBJ1-4; 10 nucleotides match TRBD1. J was trimmed by 5 bases and V by 7 bases; bases with no gene match: 10. Germline CDR1 reads SQVTM; CDR2 reads ANQGSEA. The length of the CDR3 is 15 residues.

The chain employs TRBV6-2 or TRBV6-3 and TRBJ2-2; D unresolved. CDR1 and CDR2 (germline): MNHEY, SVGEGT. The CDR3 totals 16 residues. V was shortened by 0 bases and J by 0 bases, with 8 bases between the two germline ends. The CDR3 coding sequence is TGTGCCAGCAGTTACTCGATTTTGTCGAACACCGGGGAGCTGTTTTTT. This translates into CASSYSILSNTGELFF.

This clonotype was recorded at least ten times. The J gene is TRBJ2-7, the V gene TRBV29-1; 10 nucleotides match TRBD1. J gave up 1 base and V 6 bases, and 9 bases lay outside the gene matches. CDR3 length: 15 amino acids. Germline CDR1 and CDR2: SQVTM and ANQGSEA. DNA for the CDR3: TGCAGCGTGGTATTGGAGGGACAGGGGTCCTACGAGCAGTACTTC. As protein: CSVVLEGQGSYEQYF.

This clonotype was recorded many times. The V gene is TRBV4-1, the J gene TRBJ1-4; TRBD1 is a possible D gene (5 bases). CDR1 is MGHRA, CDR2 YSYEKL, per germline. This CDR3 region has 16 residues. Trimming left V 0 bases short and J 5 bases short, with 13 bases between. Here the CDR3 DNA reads TGCGCCAGCAGCCAAGATCCAGGGACGGGCAATGAAAAACTGTTTTTT. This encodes CASSQDPGTGNEKLFF.

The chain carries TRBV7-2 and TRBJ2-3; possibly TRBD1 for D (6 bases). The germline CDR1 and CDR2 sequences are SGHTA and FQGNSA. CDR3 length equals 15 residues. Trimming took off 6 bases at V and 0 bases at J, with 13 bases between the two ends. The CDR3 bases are TGTGCCAGCAGTCCAGGGGAAACTAGCACAGATACGCAGTATTTT. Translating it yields CASSPGETSTDTQYF.

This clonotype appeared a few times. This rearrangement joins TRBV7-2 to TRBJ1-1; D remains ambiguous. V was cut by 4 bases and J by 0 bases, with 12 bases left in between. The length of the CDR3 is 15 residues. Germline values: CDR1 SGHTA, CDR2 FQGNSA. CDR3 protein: CASSSEIPVNTEAFF. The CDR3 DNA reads TGTGCCAGCAGCTCCGAAATTCCGGTGAACACTGAAGCTTTCTTT.

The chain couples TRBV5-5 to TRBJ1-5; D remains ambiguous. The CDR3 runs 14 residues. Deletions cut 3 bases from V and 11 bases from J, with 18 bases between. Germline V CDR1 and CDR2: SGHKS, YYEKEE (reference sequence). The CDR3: CASSSPEKGASQHF. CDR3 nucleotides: TGTGCCAGCAGCTCGCCCGAAAAGGGCGCGTCCCAGCATTTT.

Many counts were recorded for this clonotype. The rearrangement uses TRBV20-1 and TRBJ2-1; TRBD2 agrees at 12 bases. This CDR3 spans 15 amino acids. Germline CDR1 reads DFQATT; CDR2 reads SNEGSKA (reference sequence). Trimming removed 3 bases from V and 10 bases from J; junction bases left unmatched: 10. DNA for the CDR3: TGCAGTGCTAGTCGGGCTAGCGGGAGGGCCGGCGAGCAGTTCTTC. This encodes CSASRASGRAGEQFF.

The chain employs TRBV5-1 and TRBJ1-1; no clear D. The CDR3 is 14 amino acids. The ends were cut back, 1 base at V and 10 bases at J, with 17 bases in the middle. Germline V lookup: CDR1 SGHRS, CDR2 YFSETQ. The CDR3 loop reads CASSLSLASGGAFF. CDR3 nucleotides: TGCGCCAGCAGCTTGTCGTTAGCCTCCGGAGGAGCTTTCTTT.

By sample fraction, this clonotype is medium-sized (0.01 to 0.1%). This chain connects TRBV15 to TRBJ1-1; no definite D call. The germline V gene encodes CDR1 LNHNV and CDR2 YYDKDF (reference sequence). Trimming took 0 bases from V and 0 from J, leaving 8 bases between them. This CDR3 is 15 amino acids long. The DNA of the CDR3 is TGTGCCACCAGCAGAGACAAGCTACTGAACACTGAAGCTTTCTTT. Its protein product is CATSRDKLLNTEAFF.

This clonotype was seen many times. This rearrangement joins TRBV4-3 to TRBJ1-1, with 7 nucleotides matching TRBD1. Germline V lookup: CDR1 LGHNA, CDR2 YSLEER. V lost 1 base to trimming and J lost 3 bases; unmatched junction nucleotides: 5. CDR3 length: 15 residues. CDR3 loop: CASSQGDRAYTEAFF. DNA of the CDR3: TGCGCCAGCAGCCAAGGCGACAGGGCATACACTGAAGCTTTCTTT.

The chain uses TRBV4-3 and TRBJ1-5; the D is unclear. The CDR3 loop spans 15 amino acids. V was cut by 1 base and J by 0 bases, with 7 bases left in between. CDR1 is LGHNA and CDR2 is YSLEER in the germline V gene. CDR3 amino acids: CASSQVVNSNQPQHF. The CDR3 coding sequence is TGCGCCAGCAGCCAAGTCGTGAATAGCAATCAGCCCCAGCATTTT.

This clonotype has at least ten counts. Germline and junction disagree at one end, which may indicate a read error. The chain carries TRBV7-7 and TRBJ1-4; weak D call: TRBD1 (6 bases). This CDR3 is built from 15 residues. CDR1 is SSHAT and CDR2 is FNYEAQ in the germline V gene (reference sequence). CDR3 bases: TGTGCTAGCAGCCCGACGGGACACGTTAATGAAAAACTGTTTTTT. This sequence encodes CASSPTGHVNEKLFF.